One sample yielded the 30 T cell receptor beta chains listed below, sequenced in a study of early T cells in non-severe SARS-CoV-2 infection. TCRdb itself ran the 5' RACE reads through MiXCR, one entry per CDR3 protein. Of tens of thousands of distinct CDR3 sequences listed, 15% were seen once; the top ten hold less than 7%. Sequenced: whole blood. The receptor set was obtained from an adult who was a healthcare worker with PCR-confirmed SARS-CoV-2 infection or an uninfected control (not recorded which).

This clonotype was seen a handful of times. The CDR3 reads CASSTYTGTLYGYTF. The CDR3 nucleotides read TGTGCCAGCAGCACGTACACGGGGACTCTCTATGGCTACACCTTC. This chain links TRBV11-2 with TRBJ1-2; the D gene is possibly TRBD1 (5 bases). Germline loops: CDR1 SGHAT, CDR2 FQNNGV. There are 15 residues in the CDR3. Trimming shortened V by 5 bases and J by 4 bases, and 17 bases separated the two germline ends.

The chain uses TRBV3-1 and TRBJ2-1, with 11 positions matching TRBD2. V was clipped by 8 bases and J by 5 bases; unmatched bases: 2. The length of the CDR3 is 13 residues. Germline V gene sequence: CDR1 LGHDT, CDR2 YNNKEL (reference sequence). The CDR3 nucleotides are TGTGCCAGCGGGGGACTAGCGGACAATGAGCAGTTCTTC. Protein: CASGGLADNEQFF.

A word on this clonotype: A much bigger clone sits one base away, suggesting this may be a read error. V and J are TRBV5-1 and TRBJ2-5; 8 bases are shared with TRBD2. The CDR3 is 15 amino acids. Germline CDR1 SGHRS, CDR2 YFSETQ. V was clipped by 0 bases and J by 4 bases; unmatched bases: 5. The CDR3: CASSLDGRAGETQYF. The CDR3 DNA follows: TGCGCCAGCAGCTTGGACGGGAGGGCCGGAGAGACCCAGTACTTC.

The genes are TRBV6-6 and TRBJ2-7, with D tentatively TRBD1 (6 bases). The length of the CDR3 is 14 residues. CDR1 and CDR2 from the germline V gene are MNHNY and SVGAGI (reference sequence). V gave up 0 bases and J gave up 3 bases, with 9 bases separating them. The CDR3 spells CASSYSGARYEQYF. The CDR3 DNA sequence: TGTGCCAGCAGTTACTCGGGGGCCCGCTACGAGCAGTACTTC.

This rearrangement joins TRBV18 to TRBJ2-5; possible D gene TRBD1, 6 bases. The CDR3 runs to 13 residues. Trimming removed 4 bases from V and 2 bases from J, with 8 bases in between. Germline assignment: CDR1 KGHSH and CDR2 LQKENI. The CDR3 coding sequence is TGTGCCAGCTCACGTGGACAGCAAGAGACCCAGTACTTC. Amino acid sequence: CASSRGQQETQYF. The full variable domain, completed using reference TRBV18 and TRBJ2-5, is NAGVMQNPRHLVRRRGQEARLRCSPMKGHSHVYWYRQLPEEGLKFMVYLQKENIIDESGMPKERFSAEFPKEGPSILRIQQVVRGDSAAYFCASSRGQQETQYFGPGTRLLVL.

This clonotype occurred a few times. The V call is TRBV7-3, the J call TRBJ2-2; D not resolved. In germline, CDR1 is SGHTA, CDR2 FQGTGA. The CDR3 totals 13 residues. The ends were cut back, 2 bases at V and 6 bases at J, with 7 bases in the middle. The CDR3 DNA follows: TGTGCCAGCAGCTTATATTCGGCCGGGGAGCTGTTTTTT. Translated, it gives CASSLYSAGELFF.

This clonotype came up many times. The chain recombines TRBV18 with TRBJ2-1; 7 nucleotides match TRBD2. The junction had 8 bases not matched to a gene; V was cut back by 4 bases and J by 2 bases. The germline V gene encodes CDR1 KGHSH and CDR2 LQKENI. The CDR3 runs to 16 residues. The CDR3 loop reads CASSQSPGLPYNEQFF. CDR3 nucleotides: TGTGCCAGCTCACAAAGCCCGGGACTACCCTACAATGAGCAGTTCTTC.

This clonotype came up many times. The genes are TRBV5-1 and TRBJ2-7; TRBD2 matches at 8 bases. V lost 3 bases and J lost 1; bases outside the gene matches: 6. The CDR3 is made up of 15 amino acids. CDR1 SGHRS and CDR2 YFSETQ come from the germline V gene. In DNA, the CDR3 is TGCGCCAGCAGCTCGGAGGCTAGCGGGTCCTACGAGCAGTACTTC. It yields the protein CASSSEASGSYEQYF.

This clonotype has a count of ten or more. The gene calls are TRBV24-1 and TRBJ1-2, with D unresolved. V was trimmed by 6 bases and J by 4 bases, leaving 8 bases between them. The germline V gene has CDR1 KGHDR and CDR2 SFDVKD. The CDR3 consists of 12 residues. The CDR3 nucleotides are TGTGCCACCAGTCCCATTCCCTATGGCTACACCTTC. Translation: CATSPIPYGYTF.

Only a few counts were recorded for this clonotype. The V gene is TRBV4-1, the J gene TRBJ2-7; tentatively, D is TRBD1 (6 bases). The germline V and J ends were trimmed by 1 base and 5 bases, with 18 bases remaining between them. The V gene's germline CDR1 is MGHRA and CDR2 YSYEKL. CDR3 length equals 16 residues. CDR3 nucleotide sequence: TGCGCCAGCAGCCAAGGGCCGAAACCAGGGGTCCACGAGCAGTACTTC. The encoded protein is CASSQGPKPGVHEQYF.

The table lists this clonotype with a few counts. This chain connects TRBV27 to TRBJ1-2; possible D gene TRBD1, 5 bases. V was shortened by 3 bases and J by 3 bases, with 8 bases between the two germline ends. Germline V gene lookup returns CDR1 MNHEY and CDR2 SMNVEV (reference sequence). The CDR3 sequence is 13 residues long. The CDR3 DNA is TGTGCCAGCAGTTTGAGGGGTGACTATGGCTACACCTTC. It codes for CASSLRGDYGYTF.

This clonotype was picked up a small number of times. V is TRBV14 and J is TRBJ2-1; 9 bases fit TRBD1. The trim removed 4 bases at V and 9 bases at J, leaving 7 bases unmatched. The CDR3 is made up of 14 amino acids. Germline CDR1 is SGHDN and CDR2 is FVKESK. CDR3 amino acids: CASSLTGGKVEQFF. In DNA form, the CDR3 reads TGTGCCAGCAGCCTCACAGGGGGCAAGGTTGAGCAGTTCTTC.

This clonotype was observed a few times. This chain uses TRBV7-8 with TRBJ2-3, with 10 bases lining up with TRBD2. The ends lost 5 bases at V and 4 bases at J; junction bases unmatched: 9. Germline CDR1 is SGHVS and CDR2 is FQNEAQ. This CDR3 comprises 16 residues. This CDR3 is CASSPVLAGLADTQYF. In DNA form, the CDR3 reads TGTGCCAGCAGCCCGGTACTAGCGGGACTCGCAGATACGCAGTATTTT.

At least ten counts were recorded for this clonotype. J is TRBJ1-2 and V is TRBV19; D is unclear. The ends were cut back, 8 bases at V and 2 bases at J, with 9 bases in the middle. The CDR3 covers 12 residues. Germline CDR1 reads LNHDA; CDR2 reads SQIVND (reference sequence). In nucleotides, the CDR3 is TGTGCCAGTGGCTCGGGCAACTATGGCTACACCTTC. Translating it yields CASGSGNYGYTF.

This clonotype was recorded many times. The genes are TRBV5-4 and TRBJ2-5, with D perhaps matching TRBD1 or TRBD2 (5 bases each). Germline V gives CDR1 SGHNT, CDR2 YYREEE (reference sequence). The V gene lost 4 bases and the J gene lost 5 bases, with 18 bases spanning the gap. This CDR3 is 15 amino acids long. The CDR3 reads CASSSERMGPETQYF. The CDR3 nucleotides read TGTGCCAGCAGCAGCGAACGTATGGGACCGGAGACCCAGTACTTC.

The chain joins TRBV7-2 to TRBJ2-7; maybe TRBD2 (6 bases). Trimming removed 5 bases at V and 7 bases at J, with 15 bases between. The CDR3 is 13 residues long. Germline loops: CDR1 SGHTA, CDR2 FQGNSA. The CDR3 region is CASSRRTTGEQYF. The CDR3 DNA reads TGTGCCAGCAGCCGCCGGACTACGGGGGAGCAGTACTTC. The entire variable domain, with the rest obtained from reference TRBV7-2 and TRBJ2-7, is as follows: GAGVSQSPSNKVTEKGKDVELRCDPISGHTALYWYRQSLGQGLEFLIYFQGNSAPDKSGLPSDRFSAERTGGSVSTLTIQRTQQEDSAVYLCASSRRTTGEQYFGPGTRLTVT.

This clonotype was counted ten times or more. The chain carries TRBV27 and TRBJ2-5, with 8 nucleotides matching TRBD1. From germline, CDR1 is MNHEY and CDR2 SMNVEV (reference sequence). V lost 8 bases, J lost 4 bases, and 6 bases stayed unmatched. The CDR3 consists of 13 residues. CDR3 sequence reads: CASGTGYLETQYF. The CDR3 DNA reads as TGTGCCAGCGGGACAGGCTATTTAGAGACCCAGTACTTC.

This chain uses TRBV5-1 with TRBJ2-6; D not resolved. This CDR3 comprises 16 residues. CDR1 and CDR2 (germline): SGHRS, YFSETQ. The germline V and J ends were trimmed by 4 bases and 0 bases, with 11 bases remaining between them. The CDR3 sequence is CASSKRTDSGANVLTF. The CDR3 coding sequence is TGCGCCAGCAGCAAAAGAACAGACTCTGGGGCCAACGTCCTGACTTTC.

This clonotype showed up just a few times. The V and J genes are TRBV27 and TRBJ1-3; D gene uncertain. This CDR3 is 13 amino acids long. V gave up 3 bases and J gave up 0 bases, with 3 bases separating them. Looked up from germline, CDR1 is MNHEY and CDR2 is SMNVEV (reference sequence). For the CDR3, the DNA is TGTGCCAGCAGTTTTGACTCTGGAAACACCATATATTTT. The encoded protein is CASSFDSGNTIYF.

This clonotype appeared a few times. This chain links TRBV28 with TRBJ2-1; D might be TRBD2 (5 bases). Germline lookup yields CDR1 MDHEN and CDR2 SYDVKM. The CDR3 totals 13 residues. V lost 5 bases and J 4 bases, leaving 9 bases between the germline ends. The CDR3 sequence: CASSTTTYNEQFF. The CDR3 DNA follows: TGTGCCAGCAGTACGACTACTTACAATGAGCAGTTCTTC.

There are a few counts of this clonotype. The chain employs TRBV25-1 and TRBJ2-7; no clear D gene. In germline, CDR1 is MGHDK, CDR2 SYGVNS. The CDR3 length is 8 residues. The CDR3 is CASYEQYF. The CDR3 DNA follows: TGTGCGTCCTACGAGCAGTACTTC.

This clonotype was detected a few times. The genes are TRBV2 and TRBJ2-7; 10 bases match TRBD2. Losses at the gene ends were 6 bases for V and 9 bases for J; bases not matched to a gene: 5. The V gene's germline CDR1 is SNHLY and CDR2 FYNNEI. CDR3 length equals 12 residues. The CDR3 DNA reads TGTGCCAGCAGGGCTAGCGGGAGTCCGCAGTACTTC. It encodes CASRASGSPQYF.

This clonotype was counted at least ten times. This chain connects TRBV20-1 to TRBJ1-2; D is possibly TRBD1 (5 bases). Trimming cost V 2 bases and J 3 bases, with 13 bases left between them. Germline V CDR1 and CDR2: DFQATT, SNEGSKA (reference sequence). The CDR3 length is 14 residues. This CDR3 reads CSARKGLADYGYTF. As DNA, the CDR3 is TGCAGTGCTAGAAAGGGGTTAGCGGACTATGGCTACACCTTC.

Only a few counts were recorded for this clonotype. The CDR3 sequence: CASRSRQSYEQYF. DNA of the CDR3: TGTGCCAGCAGATCGAGGCAGTCCTACGAGCAGTACTTC. The chain is built from TRBV28 and TRBJ2-7, with D unclear. V lost 6 bases and J lost 1, with 10 bases in between. CDR3 length equals 13 residues. CDR1 is MDHEN and CDR2 is SYDVKM in the germline V gene.

The chain recombines TRBV9 with TRBJ2-1; D is tentatively TRBD1 or TRBD2 (5 bases each). V lost 3 bases and J lost 10, with 17 bases in between. This CDR3 is 14 amino acids long. Looked up from germline, CDR1 is SGDLS and CDR2 is YYNGEE. In nucleotides, the CDR3 is TGTGCCAGCAGCGGGGGACGGGCTTTTAGGGAGCAGTTCTTC. This sequence encodes CASSGGRAFREQFF.

The V call is TRBV7-9, the J call TRBJ2-7; D possibly corresponds to TRBD1 (7 bases). Looked up from germline, CDR1 is SEHNR and CDR2 is FQNEAQ (reference sequence). The V end lost 4 bases, the J end lost 5 bases, and 15 bases lay between the germline ends. The CDR3 covers 14 residues. The CDR3 nucleotides read TGTGCCAGCAGCTCAGGGGGGACTCCACACGAGCAGTACTTC. Translated: CASSSGGTPHEQYF. Full variable domain (outside the CDR3, taken from reference TRBV7-9 and TRBJ2-7): DTGVSQNPRHKITKRGQNVTFRCDPISEHNRLYWYRQTLGQGPEFLTYFQNEAQLEKSRLLSDRFSAERPKGSFSTLEIQRTEQGDSAMYLCASSSGGTPHEQYFGPGTRLTVT.

CDR3 loop: CASSFSGTSEAEQFF. The CDR3 DNA is TGCGCCAGCAGCTTCTCCGGGACTAGCGAGGCTGAGCAGTTCTTC. V is TRBV5-1 and J is TRBJ2-1; 10 nucleotides agree with TRBD2. After removal of 2 bases from V and 9 bases from J, the junction contained 8 bases not matched to a gene. This CDR3 has 15 amino acids. The V gene's germline CDR1 is SGHRS and CDR2 YFSETQ.

This chain uses TRBV28 with TRBJ1-4; D might be TRBD1 (5 bases). The germline gives CDR1 MDHEN, CDR2 SYDVKM. CDR3 length equals 16 residues. The ends were cut back, 2 bases at V and 2 bases at J, with 12 bases in the middle. CDR3 in DNA: TGTGCCAGCAGTTTAAGGGGAACGGTCACTAATGAAAAACTGTTTTTT. The encoded protein is CASSLRGTVTNEKLFF.

This clonotype was detected many times. The genes are TRBV20-1 and TRBJ2-7; the match to TRBD1 covers 9 bases. J was trimmed by 0 bases and V by 3 bases; bases with no gene match: 6. The length of the CDR3 is 15 residues. Germline values: CDR1 DFQATT, CDR2 SNEGSKA (reference sequence). CDR3 sequence (DNA): TGCAGTGCTAGCCCAACAGGGGGCAGCTCCTACGAGCAGTACTTC. Translating gives CSASPTGGSSYEQYF.

There are a few counts of this clonotype. This chain connects TRBV5-1 to TRBJ2-3; 7 nucleotides match TRBD1. The CDR3 has 13 residues. CDR1 is SGHRS and CDR2 is YFSETQ in the germline V gene. V was clipped by 6 bases and J by 4 bases; unmatched bases: 5. CDR3 loop: CASNRQGSDTQYF. CDR3 coding DNA: TGCGCCAGCAACCGACAGGGATCAGATACGCAGTATTTT.